The clone carrying this TCR beta chain was seen once. The data stem from a study of cytomegalovirus exposure and HLA in healthy donors. Vbeta (60) and Jbeta (13) primers were used in the PCR. Repertoires were generated with immunoSEQ multiplex PCR, while TCRdb's copy carries only in-frame clones and drops some. The table lists 130,000 or so clones, approximately 81% of them singletons. The germline V and J ends were trimmed by 0 bases and 3 bases, with 8 bases remaining between them. The CDR3 covers 14 residues. Germline CDR1 is LGHNA and CDR2 is YNFKEQ. This chain connects TRBV4-2 to TRBJ2-5, with TRBD2 as a possible D gene (5 bases). The source of this sequence is a woman in her thirties or forties in good health and CMV-seronegative. Material for sequencing was PBMCs. Written as DNA, the CDR3 is TGTGCCAGCAGCCAAGATCTCGGGGAAGAGACCCAGTACTTC. Amino acids: CASSQDLGEETQYF.